Following are 24 T cell receptor beta chains from one sample sequenced in a study of T cells in women clearing cervical HPV infection listed by TCRdb under 2018. Library preparation employed the immunoSEQ multiplex PCR assay. Held by TCRdb, this immuneACCESS table contains in-frame sequences only and omits some clones. Under half of the omission traces to an unresolved V gene where checked; the cause of the rest is unknown. Per the sample table, the count is fewer than 15,000 clones. The ten top clones hold roughly 25% of the sample. The sample was blood buffy coat. All receptors derive from a woman aged 18 to 75 with a cervical HPV16 infection that either progressed to CIN3+ or cleared (not recorded which).

On this clone: The read terminates 3 residues ahead of where the CDR3 ends, so the germline J gene completes it. The chain uses TRBV18 and TRBJ1-2; TRBD1 might be the D (6 bases). The CDR3 consists of 14 residues. The germline gives CDR1 KGHSH, CDR2 LQKENI. CDR3 DNA, as far as it was read: TGTGCCAGCTCACCATCCGGGGGGGGCTACGAC. It encodes CASSPSGGGYD. The CDR3 in its entirety is CASSPSGGGYDYTF.

As regards this clone: Read data end 3 residues before the CDR3 end; the end is taken from the germline J gene. This chain links TRBV20-1 with TRBJ1-2; TRBD1 aligns across 7 bases. The V gene end was trimmed by 3 bases and the J gene end by 2 bases; junction bases not matched to a gene: 3. From germline, CDR1 is DFQATT and CDR2 SNEGSKA (reference sequence). This CDR3 region has 13 residues. Here the CDR3 reads CSASQGQNYGYTF. The sequenced part of the CDR3 DNA is TGCAGTGCTAGCCAGGGACAGAACTATGGC.

Points on this clone: From the germline J gene comes the end of the CDR3, since the read stops 3 residues before it. V usage is TRBV2 and J usage is TRBJ1-6; 8 bases align to TRBD1. J gave up 9 bases and V 4 bases, and 8 bases lay outside the gene matches. There are 15 residues in the CDR3. Germline V gene lookup returns CDR1 SNHLY and CDR2 FYNNEI. This CDR3 reads CASSAGGQGSSPLHF. CDR3 DNA (partial): TGTGCCAGCAGTGCCGGCGGACAGGGTAGTTCACCC.

With regard to this clone: The read falls 3 residues short of the CDR3 end, and the missing part is taken from the germline J gene. This rearrangement joins TRBV19 to TRBJ1-6; 9 bases map to TRBD1. The CDR3 extends over 19 amino acids. The V segment lost 5 bases and the J segment 2 bases; nucleotides outside the gene matches: 13. The germline CDR1 and CDR2 sequences are LNHDA and SQIVND (reference sequence). CDR3 amino acids: CASSPSGTGYGAYNSPLHF. The DNA read from the CDR3 is TGTGCCAGTAGTCCCTCCGGGACAGGGTATGGCGCCTATAATTCACCC.

Regarding this clone: The CDR3 end is not reached by the read, which stops 3 residues before it; the germline J gene fills it in. The chain recombines TRBV5-1 with TRBJ1-1; perhaps TRBD1 as D (6 bases). V gave up 3 bases and J gave up 0 bases, with 12 bases separating them. Germline CDR1 SGHRS, CDR2 YFSETQ. The CDR3 covers 15 residues. The CDR3 loop reads CASSSNREVNTEAFF. The sequenced CDR3 bases are TGCGCCAGCAGCTCAAACAGGGAGGTGAACACTGAA.

This clone is identified as medium-sized (0.01 to 0.1%) from frequency. The CDR3 extends 3 residues past the end of the read, so its final part is completed from the germline J gene. J is TRBJ2-5 and V is TRBV5-1; 13 nucleotides match TRBD2. The CDR3 is made up of 16 amino acids. The J segment lost 1 base and the V segment lost 4 bases, leaving 4 bases of the junction unmatched. Looked up from germline, CDR1 is SGHRS and CDR2 is YFSETQ. CDR3 DNA, as far as it was read: TGCGCCAGCAGCGAAACTAGCGGGGGGGCCCAAGAGACC. It codes for CASSETSGGAQET. The whole CDR3 region reads CASSETSGGAQETQYF. The whole variable domain, remainder taken from reference TRBV5-1 and TRBJ2-5, is KAGVTQTPRYLIKTRGQQVTLSCSPISGHRSVSWYQQTPGQGLQFLFEYFSETQRNKGNFPGRFSGRQFSNSRSEMNVSTLELGDSALYLCASSETSGGAQETQYFGPGTRLLVL.

With regard to this clone: The CDR3 is cut off 3 residues early in the read; its end comes from the germline J gene. This rearrangement joins TRBV11-1 to TRBJ2-3; 8 positions agree with TRBD1. CDR1 SGHAT and CDR2 FQDESV come from the germline V gene (reference sequence). The CDR3 length is 15 residues. CDR3 amino acids: CASSAGTGNEETQYF. The sequenced CDR3 bases are TGTGCCAGCAGCGCGGGGACAGGCAATGAAGAGACG.

Turning to this clone: The read ends 3 residues early relative to the CDR3; the germline J gene fills the gap. The chain combines TRBV20-1 with TRBJ2-1; TRBD2 agrees at 7 bases. The junction had 12 bases not matched to a gene; V was cut back by 3 bases and J by 4 bases. The germline V gene has CDR1 DFQATT and CDR2 SNEGSKA (reference sequence). This CDR3 contains 16 residues. Incomplete CDR3 DNA: TGCAGTGCTAGGGAGACACCCGGGGGGACGTACAATGAG. Amino acid sequence: CSARETPGGTYNE. The full-length CDR3 reads as CSARETPGGTYNEQFF.

Points on this clone: Coverage ceases 3 residues before the CDR3 finishes, and the germline J gene fills in the end. V and J are TRBV20-1 and TRBJ2-5; D remains ambiguous. V shed 2 bases and J shed 5 bases, with 3 bases lying between them. The CDR3 is made up of 10 amino acids. Per the germline V gene, CDR1 is DFQATT and CDR2 is SNEGSKA (reference sequence). CDR3 residues: CSARRETQYF. The CDR3 bases that were read are TGCAGTGCTAGAAGGGAGACC.

Comment on this clone: The CDR3 end lies 3 residues beyond the end of the read and is filled in from the germline J gene. The chain has TRBV2 and TRBJ2-1, with D possibly TRBD2 on 6 matching bases. Trimming removed 8 bases from V and 4 bases from J, with 18 bases in between. The germline gives CDR1 SNHLY, CDR2 FYNNEI. The CDR3 has 15 amino acids. This CDR3 is CASPRDGTQYNEQFF. The CDR3 bases that were read are TGTGCCAGCCCAAGGGACGGGACTCAATACAATGAG. Full variable domain (remainder filled in from reference TRBV2 and TRBJ2-1): EPEVTQTPSHQVTQMGQEVILRCVPISNHLYFYWYRQILGQKVEFLVSFYNNEISEKSEIFDDQFSVERPDGSNFTLKIRSTKLEDSAMYFCASPRDGTQYNEQFFGPGTRLTVL.

With respect to this clone: The read gets to within 3 residues of the CDR3 end, and the germline J gene fills in the rest. The chain has TRBV13 and TRBJ1-1; TRBD1 agrees at 7 bases. The CDR3 consists of 14 residues. The germline gives CDR1 PRHDT, CDR2 FYEKMQ (reference sequence). The part of the CDR3 DNA that was read is TGTGCCAGCAGCCAAAGAGGGCCAGGGGGTAGA. Its translation is CASSQRGPGGR. The whole CDR3 region reads CASSQRGPGGRAFF.

CDR3 DNA (partial): TGCAGTGCTAGTGGGGGCGTTGATCAGCCC. As protein: CSASGGVDQP. The entire CDR3 reads CSASGGVDQPQHF. The chain is built from TRBV20-1 and TRBJ1-5; perhaps TRBD1 as D (6 bases). The CDR3 end is not reached by the read, which stops 3 residues before it; the germline J gene fills it in. Germline CDR1 is DFQATT and CDR2 is SNEGSKA (reference sequence). V was cut by 3 bases and J by 5 bases, with 11 bases left in between. This CDR3 is built from 13 residues.

On this clone itself: Coverage ceases 3 residues before the CDR3 finishes, and the germline J gene fills in the end. The chain carries TRBV28 and TRBJ1-3; no clear D. Trimming removed 5 bases from V and 0 bases from J, with 14 bases in between. Germline values: CDR1 MDHEN, CDR2 SYDVKM. The CDR3 consists of 16 residues. The chain's CDR3 is CASSPYQGLSGNTIYF. CDR3 DNA (partial): TGTGCCAGCAGTCCGTACCAAGGCCTCTCTGGAAACACC.

Concerning this clone: The missing CDR3 end, 3 residues past where the read stops, is filled in from the germline J gene. J is TRBJ2-1 and V is TRBV29-1; 8 nucleotides agree with TRBD2. The V gene end was trimmed by 7 bases and the J gene end by 9 bases; junction bases not matched to a gene: 8. CDR3 size: 12 residues. Germline V lookup: CDR1 SQVTM, CDR2 ANQGSEA. The CDR3 DNA, read in part, is TGCAGCGCGCGGGCCGGACTAGCTGAG. Protein product: CSARAGLAE. The CDR3, in full, reads CSARAGLAEQFF.

Turning to this clone: The CDR3 end falls 3 residues outside the read, so it is completed with the germline J gene. Other DNA sequences within the sample encode an identical CDR3. V gene TRBV30 combines with J gene TRBJ2-7, with 13 bases identical to TRBD2. V was pared by 5 bases and J by 6 bases, with 13 bases of the junction left unmatched. The CDR3 totals 16 residues. CDR1 and CDR2 (germline): GTSNPN, SVGIG (reference sequence). The CDR3: CAWATSGGARSGEQYF. Partial CDR3 DNA: TGTGCCTGGGCAACTAGCGGGGGGGCCCGCTCGGGCGAG.

Concerning this clone: The read ends 3 residues shy of where the CDR3 ends; the end is completed using the germline J gene. The rearrangement joins TRBV9 to TRBJ2-5; 8 positions match TRBD1. Germline V lookup: CDR1 SGDLS, CDR2 YYNGEE. There are 15 residues in the CDR3. With 3 bases clipped from V and 4 bases from J, the junction kept 8 bases outside the gene matches. The part of the CDR3 DNA that was read is TGTGCCAGCAGCGCGCGGGGACAGGACCCAGAGACC. Protein: CASSARGQDPET. The CDR3 reads in full as CASSARGQDPETQYF.

Notes on this clone: With the read ending 3 residues before the CDR3 end, the germline J gene is used to fill in that end. The chain has TRBV28 and TRBJ1-6, with D hard to call. The CDR3 length is 12 residues. The V and J ends lost 6 bases and 9 bases respectively, with 9 bases between them. Germline loops: CDR1 MDHEN, CDR2 SYDVKM. CDR3 region: CASSSTRSPLHF. CDR3 DNA (partial): TGTGCCAGCAGCTCTACCCGTTCACCC.

With respect to this clone: The sequenced fragment ends 3 residues before the CDR3 boundary, so the rest is inferred from the germline J gene. This chain uses TRBV5-6 with TRBJ2-7; possible D gene TRBD1, 6 bases. The CDR3 totals 13 residues. V lost 6 bases and J lost 3, with 13 bases in between. Per germline, CDR1 SGHDT and CDR2 YYEEEE. The covered CDR3 bases are TGTGCCAGCACCCTCAGGGGAAGCTACGAG. Translation: CASTLRGSYE. The whole CDR3 reads CASTLRGSYEQYF.

Concerning this clone: The CDR3 is cut off 3 residues early in the read; its end comes from the germline J gene. This sequence joins TRBV29-1 and TRBJ2-5; 7 bases are a match to TRBD1. The V gene's germline CDR1 is SQVTM and CDR2 ANQGSEA. This CDR3 is built from 14 residues. V dropped 6 bases and J dropped 4; count of bases not matched to a gene: 11. CDR3 sequence: CSVTDRALGETQYF. Incomplete CDR3 DNA: TGCAGCGTCACAGACAGGGCGTTAGGAGAGACC.

Remarks on this clone: Read data end 3 residues before the CDR3 end; the end is taken from the germline J gene. This sequence joins TRBV11-3 and TRBJ2-3; 7 positions agree with TRBD1. This CDR3 has 14 amino acids. V was clipped by 11 bases and J by 2 bases; unmatched bases: 10. Germline assignment: CDR1 SGHNT and CDR2 YENEEA. CDR3 sequence: CASEQGLLTDTQYF. The sequenced CDR3 bases are TGTGCCTCCGAACAGGGGTTGCTCACAGATACG.

This clone registers medium-sized by frequency. The observed sequence ends 3 residues before the CDR3 terminus, with the missing tail filled in from the germline J gene. The rearrangement joins TRBV29-1 to TRBJ1-2; the D is unclear. The CDR3 is made up of 14 amino acids. The germline CDR1 and CDR2 sequences are SQVTM and ANQGSEA. V was cut by 0 bases and J by 4 bases, with 12 bases left in between. The sequenced part of the CDR3 DNA is TGCAGCGTTGAAGAGGGCGCGGGAAGCTATGGC. Protein sequence: CSVEEGAGSYG. The entire CDR3 is CSVEEGAGSYGYTF. Based on the CDR3 plus reference TRBV29-1 and TRBJ1-2, the full variable domain is SAVISQKPSRDICQRGTSLTIQCQVDSQVTMMFWYRQQPGQSLTLIATANQGSEATYESGFVIDKFPISRPNLTFSTLTVSNMSPEDSSIYLCSVEEGAGSYGYTFGSGTRLTVV.

Details on this clone: The read gets to within 3 residues of the CDR3 end, and the germline J gene fills in the rest. The gene calls are TRBV7-2 and TRBJ1-5; 7 nucleotides align to TRBD1. V shed 5 bases, J shed 7 bases, and the junction held 11 bases outside the gene matches. The germline CDR1 and CDR2 sequences are SGHTA and FQGNSA. The CDR3 consists of 15 residues. The CDR3 reads CASSHSSGQTQPQHF. The covered CDR3 bases are TGTGCCAGCAGCCATTCCTCGGGACAGACCCAGCCC.

Details on this clone: With the read ending 3 residues before the CDR3 end, the germline J gene is used to fill in that end. This chain connects TRBV7-2 to TRBJ1-4; D not resolved. V was trimmed by 1 base and J by 0 bases, leaving 6 bases between them. The CDR3 has 15 residues. Germline V gene lookup returns CDR1 SGHTA and CDR2 FQGNSA. The part of the CDR3 DNA that was read is TGTGCCAGCAGCTTAGGGGCTGCAACTAATGAAAAA. Translating it yields CASSLGAATNEK. Given in full, the CDR3 is CASSLGAATNEKLFF. Supplemented by reference TRBV7-2 and TRBJ1-4, the full variable domain reads GAGVSQSPSNKVTEKGKDVELRCDPISGHTALYWYRQSLGQGLEFLIYFQGNSAPDKSGLPSDRFSAERTGGSVSTLTIQRTQQEDSAVYLCASSLGAATNEKLFFGSGTQLSVL.

Of note for this clone: The CDR3 extends 3 residues past the end of the read, so its final part is completed from the germline J gene. This sequence joins TRBV10-3 and TRBJ2-2; D gene unclear. Trimming removed 10 bases from V and 6 bases from J, with 15 bases in between. The length of the CDR3 is 13 residues. Germline values: CDR1 ENHRY, CDR2 SYGVKD. The sequenced CDR3 bases are TGTGCCAGCAAACCCCCTGCGGCCGGGGAG. Its protein product is CASKPPAAGE. The full CDR3 protein reads CASKPPAAGELFF.